This T cell receptor (beta chain) was obtained from a study of cytomegalovirus exposure and HLA in healthy donors. Study-level findings and limits: Subsequent analysis of the roughly 120 validation repertoires found a tendency for first-cohort TCR clusters to co-occur.

The repertoire was sequenced with immunoSEQ multiplex PCR; TCRdb's copy has only in-frame clones and lacks some. This table holds 200,000 to 250,000 clones, approximately 87% found once. J gave up 2 bases and V 1 base, and 1 base lay outside the gene matches. The germline CDR1 and CDR2 sequences are MGHRA and YSYEKL. The CDR3 extends over 15 amino acids. About this clone: Its matching antigen is unknown.

The sample comprised PBMCs. The chain joins TRBV4-1 to TRBJ1-3; TRBD1 agrees at 8 bases. The sequence was obtained from a woman between 18 and 29 years old in good health and CMV-seronegative. The CDR3 DNA follows: TGCGCCAGCAGCCAAGCAGGGGGCCCTGGAAACACCATATATTTT. Protein sequence: CASSQAGGPGNTIYF.